This T cell receptor beta chain was obtained from a study of blood T cell repertoires in COVID-19. Whole-study context: Sites in the United States, Italy and Spain provided acute and convalescent COVID-19 samples.

Authors' methods: Estimation of nucleated cell counts relied on the amplification of reference gene primers. The protocol was immunoSEQ multiplex PCR, while the TCRdb copy is restricted to in-frame clones and leaves out a portion. Clone size and the V and J calls come from that table; the DNA yielded D and trimming. The table has over 350,000 clones, 87% seen once; the top ten hold roughly 9.4%. Two consecutive negative NP/OP PCR tests, clearance, or resolved symptoms defined Cohort 3 recovery. Trimming left V 0 bases short and J 12 bases short, with 15 bases between. The germline gives CDR1 MNHEY, CDR2 SVGAGI. The CDR3 has 15 residues.

This TCR was sampled from a woman between 45 and 60 years old who had recovered from COVID-19. What was sequenced was PBMCs or T cells enriched from blood (not recorded which). V and J are TRBV6-5 and TRBJ1-6, with a tentative D call TRBD1 (5 bases). This CDR3 reads CASSYSGSQGLPLHF. CDR3 nucleotides: TGTGCCAGCAGTTACTCGGGCAGTCAGGGACTACCCCTCCACTTT.